This T cell receptor (beta chain) was retrieved from a study of regulatory T cells in long-lasting Graves disease. CDR3 length: 15 residues. The V gene lost 2 bases and the J gene lost 5 bases, with 13 bases spanning the gap. CDR1 LGHDT and CDR2 YNNKEL come from the germline V gene (reference sequence). Investigators prepared the TCR beta libraries by applying iRepertoire HTBI primers and Arm-PCR of CDR3 regions. Per the authors' pipeline: Across the samples, identification revealed 55 to 75 TRBV and about 15 TRBJ segments. TCRdb re-derived calls from the multiplex PCR reads in MiXCR, one entry per CDR3 protein. TCRdb's processing, not the study's, gives the V and J calls here. This repertoire shows around 400,000 distinct CDR3 sequences, 23% found once; its top ten account for roughly 28%. Described time point: persistent/refractory GD, antithyroid drugs over 5 years with positive TRAb. PBMCs were the source of the RNA used for TCR sequencing.

The gene calls are TRBV3-1 and TRBJ1-3; possibly TRBD1 for D (6 bases). Specimen: peripheral blood mononuclear cells (PBMCs), collected when the disease was refractory, from a patient treated with antithyroid drugs. The clonotype was recovered from a female donor with Graves disease. The CDR3 sequence is CASSQRGQQRNTIYF. The CDR3 DNA follows: TGTGCCAGCAGCCAACGAGGACAGCAACGAAACACCATATATTTT.